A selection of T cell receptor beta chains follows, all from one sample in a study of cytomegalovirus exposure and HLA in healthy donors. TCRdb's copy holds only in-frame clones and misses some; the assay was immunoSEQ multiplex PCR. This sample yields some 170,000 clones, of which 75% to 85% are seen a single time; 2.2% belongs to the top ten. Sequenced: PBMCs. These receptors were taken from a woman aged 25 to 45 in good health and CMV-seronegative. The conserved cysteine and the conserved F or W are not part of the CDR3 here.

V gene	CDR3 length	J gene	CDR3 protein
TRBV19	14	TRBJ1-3	ASSSGNRGSGNTIY
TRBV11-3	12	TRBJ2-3	ASSLLSSSDTQY
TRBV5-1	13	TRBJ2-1	ASSLAQGAFNEQF
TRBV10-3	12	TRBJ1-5	AIQRQGGNQPQH
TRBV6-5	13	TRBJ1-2	ASSPQIDGGYGYT
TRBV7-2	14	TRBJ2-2	ASSLMEGSNTGELF
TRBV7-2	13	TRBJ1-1	ASSLGWRKNTEAF
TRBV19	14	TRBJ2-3	ASSIVAGTSTDTQY
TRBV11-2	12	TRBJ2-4	ASSTRQGWDIQY
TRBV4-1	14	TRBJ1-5	ASSQLRTGQEQPQH
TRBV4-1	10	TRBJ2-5	ASQGGLETRY
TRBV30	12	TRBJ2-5	AWRSAGGQETQY
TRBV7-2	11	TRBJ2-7	ASSLAGPDRGY
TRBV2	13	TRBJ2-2	ASATEFYNTGELF
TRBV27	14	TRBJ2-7	ASSLDGLAGTYEQY
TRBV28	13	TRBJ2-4	ASTGGQGAKNIQY